This T cell receptor (beta chain) came from a study of blood T cells in healthy people across ages. Using a J-beta primer mix together with a sample-barcoded 5' primer, a second PCR was run for 7 to 11 cycles. A template-switch adaptor with 12 random nucleotides tagged each cDNA molecule. TCRdb recomputed calls from the 5' RACE reads with MiXCR, one row per CDR3 protein. The sample yields approximately 780,000 distinct CDR3 sequences, 20% to 30% seen once. This CDR3 is built from 14 residues. The germline V gene encodes CDR1 SNHLY and CDR2 FYNNEI. These same data were also listed under a study on T cells of mothers and their children.

The sequenced sample was blood. This TCR was recovered from a boy under 18 in good health. The J gene is TRBJ2-5, the V gene TRBV2, with D perhaps matching TRBD2 (6 bases). The J call may be faulty, since TRBJ2-1 better matches the DNA end. Written as DNA, the CDR3 is TGTGCCAGCAGTGAATCGATTAGCGGTAATGAGCAGTTCTTC. Its protein is CASSESISGNEQFF.